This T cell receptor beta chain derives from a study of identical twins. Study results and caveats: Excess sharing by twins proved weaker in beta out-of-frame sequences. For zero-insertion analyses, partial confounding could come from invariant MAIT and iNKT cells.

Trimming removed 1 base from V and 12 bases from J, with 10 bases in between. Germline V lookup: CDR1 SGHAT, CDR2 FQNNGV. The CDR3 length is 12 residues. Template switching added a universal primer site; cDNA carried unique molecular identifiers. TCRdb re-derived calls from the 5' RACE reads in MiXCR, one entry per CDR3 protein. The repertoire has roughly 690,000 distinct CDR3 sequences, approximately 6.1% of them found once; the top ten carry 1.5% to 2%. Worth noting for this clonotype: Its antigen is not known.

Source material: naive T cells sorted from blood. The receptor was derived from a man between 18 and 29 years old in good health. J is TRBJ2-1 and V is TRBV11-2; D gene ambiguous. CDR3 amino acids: CASSLGRAGQFF. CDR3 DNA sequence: TGTGCCAGCAGCTTAGGACGAGCTGGGCAGTTCTTC.